The entry that follows covers one T cell receptor beta chain sequence. The data belong to a study of blood T cell repertoires in COVID-19. Measured with immunoSEQ multiplex PCR; TCRdb has only the in-frame clones, and not every one. The data show 200,000 to 300,000 clones, 86% seen once. V lost 3 bases, J lost 9 bases, and 6 bases stayed unmatched. Per germline, CDR1 LGHDT and CDR2 YNNKEL (reference sequence). The CDR3 contains 14 residues. The source material was peripheral blood. This receptor was taken from a woman aged 25-40 years who had recovered from COVID-19. This chain uses TRBV3-1 (or the pseudogene TRBV3-2) with TRBJ2-1; 9 bases match TRBD1. The CDR3 DNA is TGTGCCAGCAGCCACCGGGACAGGGACTTTGAGCAGTTCTTC. It yields the protein CASSHRDRDFEQFF.